This TCR beta chain appears in the sequencing data of a study of glioma-infiltrating T cells. Across the study: Low-grade gliomas were grade II; glioblastomas were grade IV at initial diagnosis. Points from the study as a whole: Non-neoplastic patients had below-expected tissue-blood divergence, while all gliomas exceeded expectation. Patients with low tissue-blood divergence carried a signature set of shared blood CDR3 motifs. Only very few CDR3 sequences appeared in both tissue and blood.

Using RNA template, CDR3s of TCR alpha and beta were amplified with iRepertoire arm-PCR. TCRdb itself ran the multiplex PCR reads through MiXCR, one entry per CDR3 protein. The sample lists around 390,000 distinct CDR3 sequences; roughly two fifths were seen once. This clonotype was picked up many times. Its antigen is unidentified. This CDR3 is 14 amino acids long. Trimming removed 7 bases from V and 8 bases from J; junction bases left unmatched: 9. Per germline, CDR1 MNHNS and CDR2 SASEGT. The specimen sequenced was glioma tissue, nonneoplastic brain tissue, or PBMCs (not recorded which). The chain carries TRBV6-1 and TRBJ1-2; TRBD1 matches at 11 bases. This TCR derives from a human donor with low-grade glioma or glioblastoma, undergoing nonglioma brain surgery, or in good health (not recorded which). Here the CDR3 reads CASNPPGTGGGYTF. The CDR3 DNA is TGTGCCAGCAACCCCCCAGGGACAGGGGGAGGCTACACCTTC.